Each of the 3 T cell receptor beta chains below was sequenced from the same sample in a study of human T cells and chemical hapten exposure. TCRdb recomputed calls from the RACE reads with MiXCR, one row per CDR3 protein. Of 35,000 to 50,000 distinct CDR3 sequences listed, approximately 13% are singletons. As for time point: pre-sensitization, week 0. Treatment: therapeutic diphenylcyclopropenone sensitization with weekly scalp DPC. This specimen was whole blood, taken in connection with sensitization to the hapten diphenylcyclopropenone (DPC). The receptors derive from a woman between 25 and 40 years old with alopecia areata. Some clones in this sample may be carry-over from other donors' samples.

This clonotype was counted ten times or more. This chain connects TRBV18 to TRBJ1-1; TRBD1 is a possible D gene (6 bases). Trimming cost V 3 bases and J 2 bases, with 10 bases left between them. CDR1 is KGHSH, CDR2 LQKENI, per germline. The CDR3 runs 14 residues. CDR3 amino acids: CASSPAGANTEAFF. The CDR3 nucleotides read TGTGCCAGCTCACCGGCAGGGGCCAACACTGAAGCTTTCTTT.

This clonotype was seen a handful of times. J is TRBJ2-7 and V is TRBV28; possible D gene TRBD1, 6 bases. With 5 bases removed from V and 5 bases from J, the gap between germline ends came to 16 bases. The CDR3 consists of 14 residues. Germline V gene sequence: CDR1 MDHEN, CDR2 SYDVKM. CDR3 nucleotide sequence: TGTGCCAGCAGTCAAGACAGGAATTTTGACGAGCAGTACTTC. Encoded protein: CASSQDRNFDEQYF.

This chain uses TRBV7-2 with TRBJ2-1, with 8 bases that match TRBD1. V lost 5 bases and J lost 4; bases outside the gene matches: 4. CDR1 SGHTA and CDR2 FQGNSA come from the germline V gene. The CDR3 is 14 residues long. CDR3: CASSPRQGYNEQFF. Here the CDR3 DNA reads TGTGCCAGCAGCCCTCGACAGGGGTACAATGAGCAGTTCTTC.